This T cell receptor (beta chain) is drawn from a study of shared clonotypes between healthy human individuals. Across the whole study: With ages of 18 to 49, the donors were a couple of women and three men.

In the naive CD8 group, cells lacked CD45RO and were positively selected for CCR7, so terminally differentiated effector memory CD45RA+ cells were left out. Only in-frame clones appear in the TCRdb table, and some are missing; sequencing was by immunoSEQ multiplex PCR. The table lists around 650,000 clones, roughly 95% of them singletons. As for this clone: What it recognizes is unknown.

Overall study findings and caveats: Represented genetic and exposure-history diversity was restricted by having few donors. Rarefaction showed that sequencing of sorted subsets was incomplete (despite large depth).

V lost 4 bases to trimming and J lost 3 bases, with 11 bases between them. CDR1 and CDR2 (germline): SGHNT, YYREEE (reference sequence). There are 13 residues in the CDR3. The gene calls are TRBV5-4 and TRBJ2-7; D may correspond to TRBD1 or TRBD2 (5 bases each). The clonotype originates from a woman in her 30s in good health. Sequencing used naive CD8+ T cells sorted from blood. The CDR3 region is CASSGDPLYEQYF. The CDR3 DNA sequence: TGTGCCAGCAGCGGGGACCCGCTCTACGAGCAGTACTTC.